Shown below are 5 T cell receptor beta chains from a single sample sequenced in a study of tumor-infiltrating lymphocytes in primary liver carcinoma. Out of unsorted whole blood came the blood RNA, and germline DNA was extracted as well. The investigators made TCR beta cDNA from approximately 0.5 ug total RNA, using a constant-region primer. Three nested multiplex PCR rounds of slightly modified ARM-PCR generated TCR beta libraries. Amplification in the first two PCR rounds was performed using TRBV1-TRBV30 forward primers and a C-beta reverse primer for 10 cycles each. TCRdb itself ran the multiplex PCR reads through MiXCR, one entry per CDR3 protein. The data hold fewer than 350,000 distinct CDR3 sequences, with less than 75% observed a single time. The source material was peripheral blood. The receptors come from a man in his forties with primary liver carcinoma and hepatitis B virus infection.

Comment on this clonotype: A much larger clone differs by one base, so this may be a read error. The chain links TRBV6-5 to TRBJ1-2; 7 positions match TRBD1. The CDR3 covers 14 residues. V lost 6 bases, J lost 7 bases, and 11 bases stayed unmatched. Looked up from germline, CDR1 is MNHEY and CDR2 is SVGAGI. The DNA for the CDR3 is TGTGCCAGCAGAGGACAGGTCATGACGGGTGGCTACACCTTC. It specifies CASRGQVMTGGYTF.

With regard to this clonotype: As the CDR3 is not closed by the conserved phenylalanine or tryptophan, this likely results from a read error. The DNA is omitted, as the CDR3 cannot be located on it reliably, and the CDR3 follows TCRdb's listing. Here the CDR3 reads CASSQSGYELYL. The chain has TRBV11-2 and TRBJ2-7. Per germline, CDR1 SGHAT and CDR2 FQNNGV. The CDR3 totals 12 residues, both ends included.

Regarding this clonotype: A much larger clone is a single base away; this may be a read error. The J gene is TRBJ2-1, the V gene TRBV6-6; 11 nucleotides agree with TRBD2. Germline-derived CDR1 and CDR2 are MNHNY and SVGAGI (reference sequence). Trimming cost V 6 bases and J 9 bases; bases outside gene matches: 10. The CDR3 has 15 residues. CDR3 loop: CASSLRLAGSSEQFF. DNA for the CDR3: TGTGCCAGCAGCCTACGACTAGCGGGATCGAGTGAGCAGTTCTTC.

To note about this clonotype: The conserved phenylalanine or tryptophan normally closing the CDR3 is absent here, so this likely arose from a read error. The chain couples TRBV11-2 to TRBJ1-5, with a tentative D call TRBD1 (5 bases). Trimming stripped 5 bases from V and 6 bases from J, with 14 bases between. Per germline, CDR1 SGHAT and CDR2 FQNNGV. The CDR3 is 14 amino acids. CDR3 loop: CASSVGTGGQPQHY. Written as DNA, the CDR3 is TGTGCCAGCAGCGTCGGGACTGGGGGTCAGCCCCAGCATTAT.

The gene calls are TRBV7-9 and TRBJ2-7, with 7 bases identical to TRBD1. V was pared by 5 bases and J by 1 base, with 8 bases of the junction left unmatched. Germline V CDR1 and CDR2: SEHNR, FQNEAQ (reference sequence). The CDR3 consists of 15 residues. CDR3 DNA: TGTGCCAGCAGCACAGGCCGGGACAGTTCCTACGAGCAGTACTTC. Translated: CASSTGRDSSYEQYF. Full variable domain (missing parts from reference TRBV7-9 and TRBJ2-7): DTGVSQNPRHKITKRGQNVTFRCDPISEHNRLYWYRQTLGQGPEFLTYFQNEAQLEKSRLLSDRFSAERPKGSFSTLEIQRTEQGDSAMYLCASSTGRDSSYEQYFGPGTRLTVT.